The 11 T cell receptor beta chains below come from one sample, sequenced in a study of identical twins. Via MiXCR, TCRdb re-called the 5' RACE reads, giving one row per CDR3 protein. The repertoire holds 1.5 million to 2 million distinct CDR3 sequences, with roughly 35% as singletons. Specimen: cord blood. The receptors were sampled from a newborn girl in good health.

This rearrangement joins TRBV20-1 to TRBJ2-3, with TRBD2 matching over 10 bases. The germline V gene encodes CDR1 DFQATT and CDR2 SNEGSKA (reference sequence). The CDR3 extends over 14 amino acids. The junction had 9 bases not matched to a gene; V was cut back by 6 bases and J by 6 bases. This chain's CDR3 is CSATKRGGWDTQYF. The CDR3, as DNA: TGCAGTGCAACCAAGCGGGGGGGTTGGGATACGCAGTATTTT.

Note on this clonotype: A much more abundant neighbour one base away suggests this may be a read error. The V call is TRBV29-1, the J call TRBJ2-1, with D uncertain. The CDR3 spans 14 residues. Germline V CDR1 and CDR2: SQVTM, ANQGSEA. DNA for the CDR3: TGCGGCGTTGCAACGGAAGCCCTCTACAATGAGCAGTTCTTC. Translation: CGVATEALYNEQFF.

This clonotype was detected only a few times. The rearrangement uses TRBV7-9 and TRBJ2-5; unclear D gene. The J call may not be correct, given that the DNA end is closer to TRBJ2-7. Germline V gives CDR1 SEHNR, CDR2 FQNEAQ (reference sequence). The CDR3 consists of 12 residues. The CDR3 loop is CAEQTGSDEQYF. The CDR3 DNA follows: TGTGCCGAACAGACTGGGTCTGACGAGCAGTACTTC.

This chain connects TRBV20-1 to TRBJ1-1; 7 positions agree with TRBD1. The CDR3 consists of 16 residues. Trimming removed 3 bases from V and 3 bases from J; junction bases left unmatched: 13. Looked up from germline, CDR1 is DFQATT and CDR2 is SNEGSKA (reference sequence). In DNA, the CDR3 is TGCAGTGCTAGGGATGGAGGGGGCGAAGGTCACACTGAAGCTTTCTTT. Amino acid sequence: CSARDGGGEGHTEAFF.

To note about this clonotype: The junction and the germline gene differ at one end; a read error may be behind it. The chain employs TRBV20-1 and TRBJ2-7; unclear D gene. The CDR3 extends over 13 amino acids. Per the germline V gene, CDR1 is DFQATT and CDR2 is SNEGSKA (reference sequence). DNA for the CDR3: TGCATTGCTAGGCCCCTAGAGAGTTACGAGCAGTACTTC. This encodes CIARPLESYEQYF.

Here the CDR3 DNA reads TGTGCCAGCAGTTACGTCGGGGGCCTGTACCAAGAGACCCAGTACTTC. Translated: CASSYVGGLYQETQYF. The chain links TRBV6-6 to TRBJ2-5; D tentatively fits TRBD1 or TRBD2 (6 bases each). V was pared by 2 bases and J by 0 bases, with 13 bases between. Germline V gene sequence: CDR1 MNHNY, CDR2 SVGAGI (reference sequence). The CDR3 has 16 amino acids.

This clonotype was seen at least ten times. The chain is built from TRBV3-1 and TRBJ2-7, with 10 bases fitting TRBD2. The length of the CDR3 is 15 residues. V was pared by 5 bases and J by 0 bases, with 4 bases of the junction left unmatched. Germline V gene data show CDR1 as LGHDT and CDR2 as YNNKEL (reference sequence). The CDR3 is CASSERTSGSYEQYF. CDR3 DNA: TGTGCCAGCAGCGAACGGACTAGCGGCTCCTACGAGCAGTACTTC.

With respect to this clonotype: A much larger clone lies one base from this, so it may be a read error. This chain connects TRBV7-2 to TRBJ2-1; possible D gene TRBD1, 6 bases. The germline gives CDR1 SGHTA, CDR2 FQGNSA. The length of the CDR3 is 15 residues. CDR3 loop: CANSFRDNSYNEQFF. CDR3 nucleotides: TGTGCCAACAGCTTCCGGGACAACTCCTACAATGAGCAGTTCTTC. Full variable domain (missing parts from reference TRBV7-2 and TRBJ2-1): GAGVSQSPSNKVTEKGKDVELRCDPISGHTALYWYRQSLGQGLEFLIYFQGNSAPDKSGLPSDRFSAERTGGSVSTLTIQRTQQEDSAVYLCANSFRDNSYNEQFFGPGTRLTVL.

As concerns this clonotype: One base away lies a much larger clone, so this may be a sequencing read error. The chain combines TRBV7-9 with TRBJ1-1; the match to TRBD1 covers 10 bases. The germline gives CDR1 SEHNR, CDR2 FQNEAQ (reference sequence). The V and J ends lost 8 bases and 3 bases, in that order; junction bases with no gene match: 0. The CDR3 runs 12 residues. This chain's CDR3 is CASGTGDTEAFF. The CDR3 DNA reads TGTGCCAGCGGGACAGGGGACACTGAAGCTTTCTTT.

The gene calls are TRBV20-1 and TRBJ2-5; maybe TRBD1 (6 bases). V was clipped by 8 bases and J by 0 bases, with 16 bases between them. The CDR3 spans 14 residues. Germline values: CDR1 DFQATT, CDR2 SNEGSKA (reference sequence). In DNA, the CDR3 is TGCAGTCTTGGGAGACAGGTGTACCAAGAGACCCAGTACTTC. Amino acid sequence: CSLGRQVYQETQYF.

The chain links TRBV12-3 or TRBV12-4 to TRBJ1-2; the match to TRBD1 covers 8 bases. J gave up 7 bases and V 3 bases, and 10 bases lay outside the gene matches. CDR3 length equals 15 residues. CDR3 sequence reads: CASSFTYRGESGYTF. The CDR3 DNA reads TGTGCCAGCAGTTTTACCTACAGGGGGGAGAGTGGCTACACCTTC.